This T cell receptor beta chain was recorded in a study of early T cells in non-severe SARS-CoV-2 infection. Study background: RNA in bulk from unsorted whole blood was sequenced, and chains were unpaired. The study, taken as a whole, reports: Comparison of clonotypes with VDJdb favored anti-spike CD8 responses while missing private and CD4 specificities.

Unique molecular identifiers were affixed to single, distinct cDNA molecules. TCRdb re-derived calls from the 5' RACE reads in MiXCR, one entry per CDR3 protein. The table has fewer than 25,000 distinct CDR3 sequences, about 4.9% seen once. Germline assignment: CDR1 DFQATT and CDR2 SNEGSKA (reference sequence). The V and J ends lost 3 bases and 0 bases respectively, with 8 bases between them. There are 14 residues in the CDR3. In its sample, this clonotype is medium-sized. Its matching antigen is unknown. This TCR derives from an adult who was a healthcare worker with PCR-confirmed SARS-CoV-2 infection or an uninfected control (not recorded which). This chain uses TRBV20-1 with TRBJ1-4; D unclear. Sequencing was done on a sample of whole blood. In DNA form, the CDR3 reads TGCAGTGCTAGGGGGTCATCAACTAATGAAAAACTGTTTTTT. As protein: CSARGSSTNEKLFF.